The clone carrying this TCR beta chain was seen repeatedly, ten times or more. Its matching antigen is unknown. These data originate in a study of beta chain features in type 1 diabetes. Background on the study: The study examined about 100 million sorted cells across all samples. General study points: Shorter TCRB CDR3s, moderately but significantly so, were found in Type 1 diabetes patients in all four CD4+ subsets.

The entirety of the isolated RNA underwent reverse transcription, so expressed TCRB transcripts were sequenced. Only in-frame clones appear in the TCRdb table, and some are missing; sequencing was by immunoSEQ multiplex PCR. This sample has about 210,000 clones, with roughly a tenth found just once. Cells sorted by CD45RO/CCR7/CD25/CD127/CD95/CD27 comprised CD4+ naive, central memory, regulatory and stem cell-like memory cells. Post-sort purity exceeded 98% for all sorted populations. Germline V gene data show CDR1 as LGHNA and CDR2 as YSLEER. The V and J ends lost 0 bases and 3 bases respectively, with 11 bases between them. The CDR3 is 15 amino acids.

The V and J genes are TRBV4-3 and TRBJ1-2; D remains ambiguous. Material: central memory CD4+ T cells from blood. This TCR was sampled from a man aged 18 to 35 in good health. As DNA, the CDR3 is TGCGCCAGCAGCCAAGACCCTGGGTCGGACTATGGCTACACCTTC. Translation gives CASSQDPGSDYGYTF.